This TCR beta chain is from a study of circulating and synovial CD4+ cells in juvenile arthritis. Assay: immunoSEQ multiplex PCR; the TCRdb copy retains only in-frame clones and omits some. Found here are about 36,000 clones, 85% to 95% of them singletons; the top ten hold approximately 0.7%. This clone was counted once. Sequencing input: CD4+ T cells from blood. This sequence was found in a human donor with juvenile idiopathic arthritis.

CDR3 sequence reads: CASSPNGAETQYF. The CDR3 region has the DNA TGTGCCAGCAGCCCAAATGGAGCAGAGACCCAGTACTTC. This rearrangement joins TRBV5-4 to TRBJ2-5; no firm D call. The CDR3 has 13 amino acids. The V gene's germline CDR1 is SGHNT and CDR2 YYREEE (reference sequence). V lost 4 bases, J lost 4 bases, and 11 bases lay in between.